This is a list of T cell receptor beta chains from one sample in a study of blood T cell repertoires in COVID-19. Method: immunoSEQ multiplex PCR; TCRdb's copy keeps in-frame clones and lacks some. The top ten clones hold around 7% of a sample with 200,000 to 250,000 clones, roughly four fifths of them seen once. What was sequenced was peripheral blood. The receptors stem from a woman in her forties or fifties with acute or convalescent COVID-19. CDR3s include the opening cysteine and the closing phenylalanine or tryptophan. The order of the fields is clone size, J gene, V gene, CDR3 length, D gene, CDR3 protein, CDR3 DNA. The D gene is left open where the match is weak. Not every row has a clone size; where given, it reads once, few, many or a size class.

abundance: -
j_gene: TRBJ2-7
v_gene: TRBV28
len: 10
d_gene: -
CDR3aa: CATLRYEQYF
CDR3nt: TGTGCCACCCTGCGGTACGAGCAGTACTTC

abundance: -
j_gene: TRBJ2-1
v_gene: TRBV15
len: 15
d_gene: -
CDR3aa: CATSRDRVGYNEQFF
CDR3nt: TGTGCCACCAGCAGAGATCGGGTGGGCTACAATGAGCAGTTCTTC

abundance: -
j_gene: TRBJ1-1
v_gene: TRBV7-8
len: 14
d_gene: TRBD1
CDR3aa: CASSPRQGPAEAFF
CDR3nt: TGTGCCAGCAGCCCCAGACAGGGGCCCGCTGAAGCTTTCTTT

abundance: once
j_gene: TRBJ2-2
v_gene: TRBV7-9
len: 16
d_gene: -
CDR3aa: CASSFSRQGWTGELFF
CDR3nt: TGTGCCAGCAGCTTTAGTCGCCAGGGATGGACCGGGGAGCTGTTTTTT

abundance: few
j_gene: TRBJ1-2
v_gene: TRBV28
len: 14
d_gene: -
CDR3aa: CASSSSTPPYGYTF
CDR3nt: TGTGCCAGCAGTTCCTCGACACCGCCCTATGGCTACACCTTC

abundance: few
j_gene: TRBJ1-4
v_gene: TRBV3-1/TRBV3-2
len: 14
d_gene: -
CDR3aa: CASSQVGQSEKLFF
CDR3nt: TGTGCCAGCAGCCAAGTAGGACAGAGTGAAAAACTGTTTTTT

abundance: -
j_gene: TRBJ1-1
v_gene: TRBV7-3
len: 13
d_gene: -
CDR3aa: CASSPDTNTEAFF
CDR3nt: TGTGCCAGCAGCCCAGACACTAACACTGAAGCTTTCTTT

abundance: -
j_gene: TRBJ2-7
v_gene: TRBV3-1/TRBV3-2
len: 16
d_gene: TRBD2
CDR3aa: CASSQLAGVLRGEQYF
CDR3nt: TGTGCCAGCAGCCAACTAGCGGGGGTCCTCAGGGGCGAGCAGTACTTC

abundance: -
j_gene: TRBJ2-1
v_gene: TRBV19
len: 15
d_gene: -
CDR3aa: CASSTDRLLRNEQFF
CDR3nt: TGTGCCAGTAGTACAGATAGACTCTTGAGGAATGAGCAGTTCTTC

abundance: -
j_gene: TRBJ1-5
v_gene: TRBV12-3/TRBV12-4
len: 13
d_gene: -
CDR3aa: CASSSYQGQPQHF
CDR3nt: TGTGCCAGCAGTTCCTACCAGGGTCAGCCCCAGCATTTT

abundance: -
j_gene: TRBJ2-5
v_gene: TRBV7-9
len: 14
d_gene: -
CDR3aa: CASSLATHPEAQYF
CDR3nt: TGTGCCAGCAGCTTAGCAACCCATCCGGAGGCCCAGTACTTC

abundance: -
j_gene: TRBJ1-5
v_gene: TRBV30
len: 14
d_gene: -
CDR3aa: CAWSNLGGNQPQHF
CDR3nt: TGTGCCTGGAGTAACCTGGGGGGTAATCAGCCCCAGCATTTT

abundance: -
j_gene: TRBJ2-5
v_gene: TRBV30
len: 14
d_gene: -
CDR3aa: CAWSNSGQKETQYF
CDR3nt: TGTGCCTGGAGTAACTCAGGACAGAAAGAGACCCAGTACTTC

abundance: -
j_gene: TRBJ2-2
v_gene: TRBV30
len: 14
d_gene: -
CDR3aa: CAHGRVSGTGELFF
CDR3nt: TGTGCCCACGGGCGAGTGAGCGGTACCGGGGAGCTGTTTTTT

abundance: -
j_gene: TRBJ1-6
v_gene: TRBV28
len: 17
d_gene: TRBD1
CDR3aa: CASTYPQSTGGNSPLHF
CDR3nt: TGTGCCAGCACCTACCCCCAATCGACAGGGGGTAATTCACCCCTCCACTTT

abundance: -
j_gene: TRBJ2-7
v_gene: TRBV4-1
len: 15
d_gene: TRBD1
CDR3aa: CASSLGQGLAYEQYF
CDR3nt: TGCGCCAGCAGCCTTGGACAGGGTCTTGCCTACGAGCAGTACTTC

abundance: once
j_gene: TRBJ2-3
v_gene: TRBV7-2
len: 14
d_gene: -
CDR3aa: CASSGAYSTDTQYF
CDR3nt: TGTGCCAGCAGCGGGGCCTATAGCACAGATACGCAGTATTTT

abundance: -
j_gene: TRBJ1-1
v_gene: TRBV6-6
len: 14
d_gene: TRBD1
CDR3aa: CASSTRGTGREAFF
CDR3nt: TGTGCCAGCAGTACTAGGGGGACAGGGCGCGAAGCTTTCTTT

abundance: -
j_gene: TRBJ1-2
v_gene: TRBV11-2
len: 15
d_gene: -
CDR3aa: CASSLQSFGHYGYTF
CDR3nt: TGTGCCAGCAGCTTACAGTCGTTTGGTCACTATGGCTACACCTTC

abundance: -
j_gene: TRBJ1-5
v_gene: TRBV5-4
len: 15
d_gene: -
CDR3aa: CASSFNAGSHQPQHF
CDR3nt: TGTGCCAGCAGCTTTAATGCAGGGTCCCACCAGCCCCAGCATTTT

abundance: -
j_gene: TRBJ2-7
v_gene: TRBV27
len: 14
d_gene: TRBD2
CDR3aa: CASSLWAGDNEQYF
CDR3nt: TGTGCCAGCAGTTTATGGGCGGGAGACAACGAGCAGTACTTC

abundance: -
j_gene: TRBJ2-3
v_gene: TRBV23-1
len: 17
d_gene: TRBD2
CDR3aa: CASSPGTSGESTDTQYF
CDR3nt: TGCGCCAGCAGCCCAGGGACTAGCGGGGAAAGCACAGATACGCAGTATTTT

abundance: -
j_gene: TRBJ2-2
v_gene: TRBV27
len: 13
d_gene: TRBD1
CDR3aa: CASSLTGAGELFF
CDR3nt: TGTGCCAGCAGTTTAACAGGGGCCGGGGAGCTGTTTTTT

abundance: -
j_gene: TRBJ2-7
v_gene: TRBV4-2
len: 16
d_gene: TRBD2
CDR3aa: CASSQAGGLAGGEQYF
CDR3nt: TGTGCCAGCAGCCAAGCGGGTGGTCTAGCGGGAGGCGAGCAGTACTTC

abundance: -
j_gene: TRBJ1-2
v_gene: TRBV6-5
len: 13
d_gene: -
CDR3aa: CASRAGSGYGYTF
CDR3nt: TGTGCCAGCAGGGCGGGAAGCGGCTATGGCTACACCTTC